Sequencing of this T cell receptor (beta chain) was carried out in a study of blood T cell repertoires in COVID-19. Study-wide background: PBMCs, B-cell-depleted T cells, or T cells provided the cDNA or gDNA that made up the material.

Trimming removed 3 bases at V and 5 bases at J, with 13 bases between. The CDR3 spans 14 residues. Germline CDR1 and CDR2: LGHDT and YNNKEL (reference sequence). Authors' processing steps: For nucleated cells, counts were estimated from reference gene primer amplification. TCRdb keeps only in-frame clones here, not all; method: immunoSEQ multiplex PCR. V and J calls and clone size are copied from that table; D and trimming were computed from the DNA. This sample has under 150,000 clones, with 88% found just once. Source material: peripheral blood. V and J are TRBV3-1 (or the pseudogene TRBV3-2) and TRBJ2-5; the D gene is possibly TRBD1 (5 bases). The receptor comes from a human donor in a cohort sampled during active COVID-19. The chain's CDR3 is CASSQNTGPETQYF. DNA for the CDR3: TGTGCCAGCAGCCAGAACACAGGTCCGGAGACCCAGTACTTC.